This record looks at one T cell receptor (beta chain) sequence and its context. The record originates from a study of cytomegalovirus exposure and HLA in healthy donors. On the study more broadly: The roughly 110 validation repertoires were reported in a later analysis to have been generated on the same platform as the approximately 600 first-cohort repertoires.

Clones were sequenced by immunoSEQ multiplex PCR, and TCRdb holds only the in-frame ones, with some missing. The profile covers around 170,000 clones, with 75% to 90% appearing a single time and approximately 15% taken by the ten largest. Trimming took 1 base from V and 1 from J, leaving 9 bases between them. Germline V lookup: CDR1 SGHRS, CDR2 YFSETQ. This CDR3 is 15 amino acids long. Sequenced material: PBMCs. V and J are TRBV5-1 and TRBJ2-1; D not resolved. This TCR was recovered from a man aged 18-30 years in good health and CMV-seropositive. Here the CDR3 reads CASSLTAGSYNEQFF. Here the CDR3 DNA reads TGCGCCAGCAGCTTGACGGCAGGATCCTACAATGAGCAGTTCTTC.